The 23 T cell receptor beta chains below all came from one sample that was sequenced in a study of shared clonotypes between healthy human individuals. Some clones are missing from TCRdb's copy, which holds only in-frame ones; the method was immunoSEQ multiplex PCR. The data hold a few million clones, with around 94% observed a single time. The sequenced sample was naive CD4+ T cells sorted from blood. Subset noted: CD45RA+ positively selected. These TCRs come from a man aged 18 to 29 in good health.

V is TRBV27 and J is TRBJ2-5; D possibly corresponds to TRBD2 (5 bases). CDR3 length: 14 amino acids. The germline gives CDR1 MNHEY, CDR2 SMNVEV (reference sequence). V shed 2 bases and J shed 0 bases, with 7 bases lying between them. In nucleotides, the CDR3 is TGTGCCAGCAGTTTACCGGGAAACCAAGAGACCCAGTACTTC. Residues: CASSLPGNQETQYF.

The V call is TRBV5-1, the J call TRBJ1-2; D unresolved. Deletions cut 4 bases from V and 2 bases from J, with 6 bases between. This CDR3 has 12 residues. CDR1 is SGHRS and CDR2 is YFSETQ in the germline V gene. CDR3 region: CASSIENYGYTF. The CDR3 nucleotides read TGCGCCAGCAGCATAGAAAACTATGGCTACACCTTC.

This clone was recorded a few times. The rearrangement links TRBV5-6 to TRBJ1-6, with TRBD1 matching 10 bases. Trimming at V came to 2 bases and at J to 7 bases, leaving 3 bases not matched to a gene. The CDR3 runs to 15 residues. Germline loops: CDR1 SGHDT, CDR2 YYEEEE. As DNA, the CDR3 is TGTGCCAGCAGCTTCGGGACAGGGGTAAATTCACCCCTCCACTTT. It yields the protein CASSFGTGVNSPLHF. The whole variable domain, remainder taken from reference TRBV5-6 and TRBJ1-6, is DAGVTQSPTHLIKTRGQQVTLRCSPKSGHDTVSWYQQALGQGPQFIFQYYEEEERQRGNFPDRFSGHQFPNYSSELNVNALLLGDSALYLCASSFGTGVNSPLHFGNGTRLTVT.

The chain links TRBV27 to TRBJ2-3; perhaps TRBD1 as D (6 bases). Looked up from germline, CDR1 is MNHEY and CDR2 is SMNVEV (reference sequence). Trimming stripped 6 bases from V and 2 bases from J, with 18 bases between. The CDR3 runs 16 residues. DNA for the CDR3: TGTGCCAGCAGGGGGGCCGGGACCACAGTCACAGATACGCAGTATTTT. The encoded protein is CASRGAGTTVTDTQYF.

The chain employs TRBV25-1 and TRBJ1-2; D perhaps matches TRBD1 (5 bases). The germline V and J ends were trimmed by 8 bases and 8 bases, with 21 bases remaining between them. Per the germline V gene, CDR1 is MGHDK and CDR2 is SYGVNS. CDR3 length: 14 residues. In DNA, the CDR3 is TGTGCCAGCCGTTTAGGGGCAGGGAAGGAAGGCTACACCTTC. It yields the protein CASRLGAGKEGYTF.

This chain uses TRBV29-1 with TRBJ2-5; TRBD2 matches at 8 bases. CDR1 and CDR2 from the germline V gene are SQVTM and ANQGSEA. With V trimmed by 7 bases and J by 5 bases, 6 bases remained unmatched. The CDR3 has 12 amino acids. CDR3 in amino acids: CSAMTSVETQYF. The CDR3 bases are TGCAGCGCCATGACTAGCGTGGAGACCCAGTACTTC.

The chain is built from TRBV19 and TRBJ2-7; TRBD1 agrees at 8 bases. This CDR3 is 16 amino acids long. Looked up from germline, CDR1 is LNHDA and CDR2 is SQIVND (reference sequence). V was clipped by 7 bases and J by 3 bases; unmatched bases: 14. The CDR3 nucleotides read TGTGCCAGTACCCCGACCCACCAGGGGGCTTTCTACGAGCAGTACTTC. It encodes CASTPTHQGAFYEQYF.

The V call is TRBV9, the J call TRBJ2-1; the D gene could be TRBD1 or TRBD2 (5 bases each). Trimming cost V 3 bases and J 4 bases, with 14 bases left between them. Germline CDR1 SGDLS, CDR2 YYNGEE. The CDR3 loop spans 15 amino acids. CDR3 DNA sequence: TGTGCCAGCAGCGCAGAGGGGACGGATTACAATGAGCAGTTCTTC. Protein: CASSAEGTDYNEQFF.

CDR3 loop: CASSLDQQYNEQFF. CDR3 DNA: TGTGCCAGCAGCTTAGATCAGCAGTACAATGAGCAGTTCTTC. The gene calls are TRBV7-6 and TRBJ2-1; the D is unclear. V lost 1 base and J 4 bases, leaving 8 bases between the germline ends. The CDR3 totals 14 residues. The germline V gene encodes CDR1 SGHVS and CDR2 FNYEAQ.

About this clone itself: This specimen includes other DNA sequences encoding the same CDR3. The chain joins TRBV30 to TRBJ2-1; a weak D match, TRBD2 (5 bases). CDR1 is GTSNPN, CDR2 SVGIG, per germline (reference sequence). The CDR3 length is 13 residues. Trimming took 4 bases from V and 0 from J, leaving 7 bases between them. Here the CDR3 reads CAWTGSSYNEQFF. The CDR3 DNA follows: TGTGCCTGGACGGGGAGCTCCTACAATGAGCAGTTCTTC. Full variable domain (remainder filled in from reference TRBV30 and TRBJ2-1): SQTIHQWPATLVQPVGSPLSLECTVEGTSNPNLYWYRQAAGRGLQLLFYSVGIGQISSEVPQNLSASRPQDRQFILSSKKLLLSDSGFYLCAWTGSSYNEQFFGPGTRLTVL.

This sequence joins TRBV9 and TRBJ2-1; 7 nucleotides agree with TRBD2. CDR1 SGDLS and CDR2 YYNGEE come from the germline V gene. V lost 2 bases to trimming and J lost 4 bases; unmatched junction nucleotides: 12. The CDR3 runs to 17 residues. The CDR3 nucleotides are TGTGCCAGCAGCGTTGGATTTAGCGGGCTAGCATACAATGAGCAGTTCTTC. Translating it yields CASSVGFSGLAYNEQFF.

The V call is TRBV18, the J call TRBJ1-6, with D possibly TRBD1 on 5 matching bases. V was cut by 3 bases and J by 2 bases, with 8 bases left in between. Germline CDR1 is KGHSH and CDR2 is LQKENI. This CDR3 contains 15 residues. The CDR3 nucleotides read TGTGCCAGCTCACCGAGGGGACCCTATAATTCACCCCTCCACTTT. This codes for CASSPRGPYNSPLHF.

The rearrangement links TRBV7-2 to TRBJ1-6, with D tentatively TRBD1 (5 bases). The CDR3 totals 14 residues. Looked up from germline, CDR1 is SGHTA and CDR2 is FQGNSA. V was cut by 1 base and J by 9 bases, with 10 bases left in between. The CDR3 reads CASSLGDRSSPLHF. The CDR3 DNA sequence: TGTGCCAGCAGCTTAGGGGACCGTAGTTCACCCCTCCACTTT.

The V gene is TRBV28, the J gene TRBJ1-5; TRBD1 matches at 7 bases. The V gene's germline CDR1 is MDHEN and CDR2 SYDVKM. With V trimmed by 3 bases and J by 5 bases, 7 bases remained unmatched. This CDR3 is 15 amino acids long. CDR3 DNA: TGTGCCAGCAGTTTCGGGGCTACAGGGGATCAGCCCCAGCATTTT. Its protein is CASSFGATGDQPQHF.

The chain recombines TRBV18 with TRBJ2-1; 12 positions match TRBD2. This CDR3 has 15 amino acids. V was pared by 2 bases and J by 9 bases, with 5 bases of the junction left unmatched. Germline V gene lookup returns CDR1 KGHSH and CDR2 LQKENI. DNA for the CDR3: TGTGCCAGCTCACCAACTAGCGGGGGGAGAGGTGAGCAGTTCTTC. Protein product: CASSPTSGGRGEQFF.

Concerning this clone itself: Other DNA variants within this sample encode the same CDR3. J is TRBJ2-7 and V is TRBV5-1; TRBD1 agrees at 7 bases. This CDR3 has 14 residues. Trimming at V came to 0 bases and at J to 3 bases, leaving 3 bases not matched to a gene. Per germline, CDR1 SGHRS and CDR2 YFSETQ. The DNA for the CDR3 is TGCGCCAGCAGCTTGGTGGGGGACAGCTACGAGCAGTACTTC. Protein product: CASSLVGDSYEQYF.

This sequence joins TRBV30 and TRBJ1-4; D might be TRBD1 (6 bases). Trimming took off 0 bases at V and 4 bases at J, with 12 bases between the two ends. This CDR3 has 15 residues. Germline loops: CDR1 GTSNPN, CDR2 SVGIG (reference sequence). The CDR3 sequence: CAWSVQGRGNEKLFF. The DNA of the CDR3 is TGTGCCTGGAGTGTACAGGGCAGGGGTAATGAAAAACTGTTTTTT.

This CDR3 reads CASSLDGGASYEQYF. The CDR3 nucleotides read TGTGCCAGCAGCTTAGACGGGGGGGCCTCCTACGAGCAGTACTTC. The chain joins TRBV7-3 to TRBJ2-7; TRBD2 matches at 8 bases. The ends lost 2 bases at V and 0 bases at J; junction bases unmatched: 3. The CDR3 runs 15 residues. The germline gives CDR1 SGHTA, CDR2 FQGTGA.

The V call is TRBV2, the J call TRBJ2-2, with a tentative D call TRBD1 (6 bases). Germline loops: CDR1 SNHLY, CDR2 FYNNEI. CDR3 length: 14 residues. Trimming took 0 bases from V and 7 from J, leaving 9 bases between them. The CDR3 DNA reads TGTGCCAGCAGTGAAGCGGGGGCTGTCGGGGAGCTGTTTTTT. It yields the protein CASSEAGAVGELFF.

The chain has TRBV2 and TRBJ2-5; TRBD2 matches at 14 bases. The CDR3 totals 17 residues. CDR1 SNHLY and CDR2 FYNNEI come from the germline V gene. After removal of 4 bases from V and 7 bases from J, the junction contained 11 bases not matched to a gene. The CDR3 sequence: CASSAGTSGGASRTQYF. The CDR3 DNA sequence: TGTGCCAGCAGTGCCGGGACTAGCGGGGGTGCCTCCAGGACCCAGTACTTC.

The rearrangement links TRBV11-3 to TRBJ1-1; D is unresolved. Per the germline V gene, CDR1 is SGHNT and CDR2 is YENEEA. Trimming took 1 base from V and 0 from J, leaving 6 bases between them. This CDR3 is 14 amino acids long. CDR3 protein: CASSLGDLNTEAFF. The CDR3 DNA sequence: TGTGCCAGCAGCTTAGGAGACCTGAACACTGAAGCTTTCTTT.

The V call is TRBV9, the J call TRBJ1-1; TRBD1 matches at 9 bases. The CDR3 runs to 14 residues. CDR1 and CDR2 (germline): SGDLS, YYNGEE. V shed 3 bases and J 10 bases; nucleotides not matched to a gene: 10. The CDR3 region is CASSARPGQGVAFF. The CDR3 DNA reads TGTGCCAGCAGCGCCAGACCGGGACAGGGCGTAGCTTTCTTT.

The V and J genes are TRBV15 and TRBJ2-7; 11 positions match TRBD1. CDR1 LNHNV and CDR2 YYDKDF come from the germline V gene (reference sequence). Trimming at V came to 6 bases and at J to 2 bases, leaving 6 bases not matched to a gene. This CDR3 has 15 amino acids. This CDR3 reads CATSGTGGAAYEQYF. The CDR3 coding sequence is TGTGCCACCAGTGGGACAGGGGGGGCCGCCTACGAGCAGTACTTC.